The 14 T cell receptor beta chains listed next were all sequenced from one sample in a study of OX40 agonist ivuxolimab in advanced cancers. Here immunoSEQ multiplex PCR was the method, and the copy in TCRdb shows in-frame clones only, minus some. The table lists roughly 83,000 clones, under 95% of them singletons. Sequences were derived from CD4+ or CD8+ T cells sorted from blood, sampled in a trial of the OX40 agonist ivuxolimab. The receptors derive from an adult with an advanced solid tumor such as melanoma, head and neck, liver or kidney cancer.

The V call is TRBV28, the J call TRBJ2-7; either TRBD1 or TRBD2 may fit D (6 bases each). Germline V gives CDR1 MDHEN, CDR2 SYDVKM. CDR3 length: 15 residues. Trimming pared 3 bases from V and 2 bases from J, leaving 14 bases between. For the CDR3, the DNA is TGTGCCAGCAGTTTGTTTCGGGGGCCCCCCTACGAGCAGTACGTC. Translating gives CASSLFRGPPYEQYV.

V usage is TRBV2 and J usage is TRBJ2-1; 7 bases fit TRBD2. Germline loops: CDR1 SNHLY, CDR2 FYNNEI. This CDR3 has 17 residues. The J segment lost 2 bases and the V segment lost 4 bases, leaving 11 bases of the junction unmatched. CDR3 nucleotides: TGTGCCAGCAGTGGGGCCTTCGCGGGAGCCACCTACAATGAGCAGTTCTTC. This sequence encodes CASSGAFAGATYNEQFF. The whole variable domain, filled in from reference TRBV2 and TRBJ2-1, reads EPEVTQTPSHQVTQMGQEVILRCVPISNHLYFYWYRQILGQKVEFLVSFYNNEISEKSEIFDDQFSVERPDGSNFTLKIRSTKLEDSAMYFCASSGAFAGATYNEQFFGPGTRLTVL.

This chain connects TRBV11-2 to TRBJ2-3; D remains ambiguous. V was clipped by 3 bases and J by 2 bases, with 0 bases between them. The CDR3 totals 11 residues. Germline V gene sequence: CDR1 SGHAT, CDR2 FQNNGV. The CDR3 spells CASSFTDTQYF. In DNA, the CDR3 is TGTGCCAGCAGCTTCACAGATACGCAGTATTTT.

The CDR3 coding sequence is TGTGCCAGCAGCCAAGAGGACGGACTAAGCAATCAGCCCCAGCATTTT. Encoded protein: CASSQEDGLSNQPQHF. This chain connects TRBV4-2 to TRBJ1-5, with unresolved D. CDR3 length: 16 amino acids. The germline CDR1 and CDR2 sequences are LGHNA and YNFKEQ. V lost 0 bases, J lost 1 base, and 10 bases lay in between.

The rearrangement uses TRBV7-9 and TRBJ2-5; D tentatively fits TRBD1 or TRBD2 (5 bases each). The CDR3 extends over 14 amino acids. V was cut by 3 bases and J by 6 bases, with 14 bases left in between. The V gene's germline CDR1 is SEHNR and CDR2 FQNEAQ (reference sequence). CDR3 DNA sequence: TGTGCCAGCAGCTTCGACCGGGACGCCCAGACCCAGTACTTC. This encodes CASSFDRDAQTQYF.

This rearrangement joins TRBV11-2 to TRBJ2-1, with D hard to call. The CDR3 has 12 residues. Trimming removed 5 bases from V and 3 bases from J, with 5 bases in between. Germline-derived CDR1 and CDR2 are SGHAT and FQNNGV. The CDR3 sequence: CASSQSYNEQFF. The CDR3 DNA reads as TGTGCCAGCAGCCAGAGCTACAATGAGCAGTTCTTC.

This clone was detected once. The chain joins TRBV10-3 to TRBJ2-7; no clear D gene. V dropped 4 bases and J dropped 6 bases, with 10 bases sitting between them. Germline V gene lookup returns CDR1 ENHRY and CDR2 SYGVKD. This CDR3 comprises 12 residues. The CDR3 protein is CAISAGIVEQYF. CDR3 sequence (DNA): TGTGCCATCAGTGCAGGAATTGTCGAGCAGTACTTC.

This clone was found once. The chain carries TRBV2 and TRBJ2-7; the match to TRBD1 covers 9 bases. The CDR3 has 11 amino acids. The V gene's germline CDR1 is SNHLY and CDR2 FYNNEI. CDR3 DNA: TGTGCCAGCAGTGCTGGGACAGGGACATTCGTC. Translating gives CASSAGTGTFV.

The CDR3: CASSVRTFHQNTIYF. The CDR3 region has the DNA TGTGCCAGCAGCGTACGGACATTTCACCAAAACACCATATATTTT. The chain has TRBV9 and TRBJ1-3; weak D call: TRBD1 (5 bases). The V end lost 1 base, the J end lost 6 bases, and 14 bases lay between the germline ends. This CDR3 is 15 amino acids long. Germline-derived CDR1 and CDR2 are SGDLS and YYNGEE.

The J gene is TRBJ1-1, the V gene TRBV6-5; D unresolved. Deletions cut 6 bases from V and 4 bases from J, with 12 bases between. The CDR3 contains 13 residues. CDR1 MNHEY and CDR2 SVGAGI come from the germline V gene. CDR3 region: CASSLEGRTEAFF. CDR3 DNA sequence: TGTGCCAGCAGCCTCGAGGGTCGCACTGAAGCTTTCTTT.

The chain uses TRBV30 and TRBJ2-3, with a tentative D call TRBD2 (6 bases). V was shortened by 5 bases and J by 2 bases, with 17 bases between the two germline ends. The CDR3 length is 15 residues. Germline CDR1 GTSNPN, CDR2 SVGIG (reference sequence). The CDR3 is CAWCSGGANTDTQYF. The CDR3 DNA reads TGTGCCTGGTGCTCCGGGGGAGCCAACACAGATACGCAGTATTTT.

This rearrangement joins TRBV30 to TRBJ2-1; TRBD2 matches at 11 bases. V shed 6 bases and J 4 bases; nucleotides not matched to a gene: 5. Looked up from germline, CDR1 is GTSNPN and CDR2 is SVGIG (reference sequence). This CDR3 region has 14 residues. CDR3 sequence: CACRLAGYYNEQFF. The CDR3, as DNA: TGTGCCTGCAGACTAGCGGGATATTACAATGAGCAGTTCTTC.

V and J are TRBV6-5 and TRBJ2-1; D not certain. The CDR3 runs 13 residues. Trimming cost V 0 bases and J 13 bases, with 13 bases left between them. Per germline, CDR1 MNHEY and CDR2 SVGAGI. The CDR3 loop is CASSYSNGMSQFF. CDR3 bases: TGTGCCAGCAGTTACTCGAACGGAATGAGTCAGTTCTTC.

The chain links TRBV11-3 to TRBJ2-1; no firm D call. This CDR3 has 11 residues. V was shortened by 5 bases and J by 7 bases, with 6 bases between the two germline ends. Germline assignment: CDR1 SGHNT and CDR2 YENEEA. The CDR3 coding sequence is TGTGCCAGCAGCGCGCGTAATGAGCAGTTCTTC. Encoded protein: CASSARNEQFF.